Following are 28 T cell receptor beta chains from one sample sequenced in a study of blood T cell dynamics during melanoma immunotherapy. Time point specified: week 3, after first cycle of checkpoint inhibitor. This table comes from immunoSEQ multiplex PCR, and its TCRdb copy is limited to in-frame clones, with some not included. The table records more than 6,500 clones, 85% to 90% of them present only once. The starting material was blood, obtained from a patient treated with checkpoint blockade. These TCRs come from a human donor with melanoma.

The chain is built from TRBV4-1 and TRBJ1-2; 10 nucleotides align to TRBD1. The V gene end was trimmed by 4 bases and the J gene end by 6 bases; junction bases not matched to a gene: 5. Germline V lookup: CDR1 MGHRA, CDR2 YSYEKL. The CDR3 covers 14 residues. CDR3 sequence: CASSRDRGPDGYTF. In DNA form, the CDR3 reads TGCGCCAGCAGCCGAGACAGGGGGCCGGATGGCTACACCTTC.

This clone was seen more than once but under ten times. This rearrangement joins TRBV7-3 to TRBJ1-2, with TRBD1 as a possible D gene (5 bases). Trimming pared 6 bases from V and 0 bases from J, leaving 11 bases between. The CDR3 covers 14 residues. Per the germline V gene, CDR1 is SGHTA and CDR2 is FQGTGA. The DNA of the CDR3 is TGTGCCAGCAGTGGGACGGAAGCTAACTATGGCTACACCTTC. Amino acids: CASSGTEANYGYTF.

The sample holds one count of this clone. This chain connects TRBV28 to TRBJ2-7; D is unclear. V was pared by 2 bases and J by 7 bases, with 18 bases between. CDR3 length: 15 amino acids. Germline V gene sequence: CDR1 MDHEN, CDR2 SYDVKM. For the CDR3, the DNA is TGTGCCAGCAGTTTAAGAGCAGTTCCTTTCGATGAGCAGTACTTC. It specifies CASSLRAVPFDEQYF.

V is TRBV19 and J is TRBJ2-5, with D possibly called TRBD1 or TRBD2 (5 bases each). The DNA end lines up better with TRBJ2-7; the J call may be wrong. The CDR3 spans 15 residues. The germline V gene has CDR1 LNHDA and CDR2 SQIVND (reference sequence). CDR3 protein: CASSIDLSRGSEQYF. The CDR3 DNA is TGTGCCAGTAGTATAGATCTATCTCGGGGCAGCGAGCAGTACTTC.

CDR3 protein: CASSYWDRPNTEAFF. The DNA for the CDR3 is TGTGCCAGCAGTTATTGGGACCGACCGAACACTGAAGCTTTCTTT. This chain uses TRBV7-6 with TRBJ1-1, with a weak D call TRBD1 (5 bases). The CDR3 loop spans 15 amino acids. Per the germline V gene, CDR1 is SGHVS and CDR2 is FNYEAQ. The V and J ends lost 6 bases and 1 base respectively, with 15 bases between them.

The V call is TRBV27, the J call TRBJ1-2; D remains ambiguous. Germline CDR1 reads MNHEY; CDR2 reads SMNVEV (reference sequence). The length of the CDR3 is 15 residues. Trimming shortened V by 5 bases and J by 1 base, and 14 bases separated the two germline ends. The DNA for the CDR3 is TGTGCCAGCAGTCCGCGGACCGATTTTAACTATGGCTACACCTTC. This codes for CASSPRTDFNYGYTF.

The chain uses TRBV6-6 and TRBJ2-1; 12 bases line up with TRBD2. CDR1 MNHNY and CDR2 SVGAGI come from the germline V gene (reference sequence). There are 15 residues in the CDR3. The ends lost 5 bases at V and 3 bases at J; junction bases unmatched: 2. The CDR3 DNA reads TGTGCCAGCAGTCGGACTAGCGGGGTCTACAATGAGCAGTTCTTC. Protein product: CASSRTSGVYNEQFF.

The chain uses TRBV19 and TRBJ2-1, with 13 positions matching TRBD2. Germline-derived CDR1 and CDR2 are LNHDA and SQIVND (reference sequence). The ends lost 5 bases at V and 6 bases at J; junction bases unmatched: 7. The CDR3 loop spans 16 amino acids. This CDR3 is CASSVRTSGSGNEQFF. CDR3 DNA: TGTGCCAGTAGTGTTCGGACTAGCGGGAGCGGCAATGAGCAGTTCTTC.

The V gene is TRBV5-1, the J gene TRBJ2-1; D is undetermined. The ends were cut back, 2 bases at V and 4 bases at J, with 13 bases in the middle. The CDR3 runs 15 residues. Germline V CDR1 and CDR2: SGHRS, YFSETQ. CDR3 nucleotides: TGCGCCAGCAGCTTTGGGTCCGGCGGATACAATGAGCAGTTCTTC. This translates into CASSFGSGGYNEQFF.

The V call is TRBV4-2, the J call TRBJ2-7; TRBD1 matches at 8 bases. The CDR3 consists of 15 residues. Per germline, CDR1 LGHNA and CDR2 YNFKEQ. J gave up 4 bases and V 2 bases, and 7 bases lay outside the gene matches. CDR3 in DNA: TGTGCCAGCAGCCAACCGGTACAGGGGGGTTACGAGCAGTACTTC. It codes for CASSQPVQGGYEQYF.

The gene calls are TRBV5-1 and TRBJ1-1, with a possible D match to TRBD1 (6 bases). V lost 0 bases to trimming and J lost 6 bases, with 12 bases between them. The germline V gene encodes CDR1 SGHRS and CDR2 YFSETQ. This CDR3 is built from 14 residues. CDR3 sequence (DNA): TGCGCCAGCAGCTTGGCGGGGGGCTCCTCTGAAGCTTTCTTT. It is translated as CASSLAGGSSEAFF. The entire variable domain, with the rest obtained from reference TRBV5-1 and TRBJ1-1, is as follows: KAGVTQTPRYLIKTRGQQVTLSCSPISGHRSVSWYQQTPGQGLQFLFEYFSETQRNKGNFPGRFSGRQFSNSRSEMNVSTLELGDSALYLCASSLAGGSSEAFFGQGTRLTVV.

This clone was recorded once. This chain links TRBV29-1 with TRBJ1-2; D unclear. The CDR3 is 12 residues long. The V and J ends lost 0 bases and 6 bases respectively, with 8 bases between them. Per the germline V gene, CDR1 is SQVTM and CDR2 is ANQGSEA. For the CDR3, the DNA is TGCAGCGTTGAAGATCGCGGGGATGGCTACACCTTC. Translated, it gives CSVEDRGDGYTF. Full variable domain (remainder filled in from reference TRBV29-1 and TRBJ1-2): SAVISQKPSRDICQRGTSLTIQCQVDSQVTMMFWYRQQPGQSLTLIATANQGSEATYESGFVIDKFPISRPNLTFSTLTVSNMSPEDSSIYLCSVEDRGDGYTFGSGTRLTVV.

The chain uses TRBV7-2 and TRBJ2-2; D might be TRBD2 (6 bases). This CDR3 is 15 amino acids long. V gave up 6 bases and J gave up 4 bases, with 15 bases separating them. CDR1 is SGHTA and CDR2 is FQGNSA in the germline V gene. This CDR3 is CASSLPSAGTGELFF. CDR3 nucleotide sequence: TGTGCCAGCAGTTTACCTAGCGCTGGCACCGGGGAGCTGTTTTTT.

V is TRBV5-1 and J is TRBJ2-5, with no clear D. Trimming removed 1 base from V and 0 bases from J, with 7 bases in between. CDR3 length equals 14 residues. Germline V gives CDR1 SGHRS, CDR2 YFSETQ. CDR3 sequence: CASSLFTYQETQYF. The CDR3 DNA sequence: TGCGCCAGCAGCTTGTTCACTTACCAAGAGACCCAGTACTTC.

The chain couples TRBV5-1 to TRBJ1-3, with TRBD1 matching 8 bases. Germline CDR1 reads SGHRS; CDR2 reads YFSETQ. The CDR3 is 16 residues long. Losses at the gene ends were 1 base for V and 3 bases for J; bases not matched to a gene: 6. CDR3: CASSLSQGARGNTIYF. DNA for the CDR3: TGCGCCAGCAGCTTGTCCCAGGGGGCGCGTGGAAACACCATATATTTT.

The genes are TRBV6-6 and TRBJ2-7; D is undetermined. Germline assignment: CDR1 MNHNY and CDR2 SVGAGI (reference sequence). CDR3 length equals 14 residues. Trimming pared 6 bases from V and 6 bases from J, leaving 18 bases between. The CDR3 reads CASSISSLSGEQYF. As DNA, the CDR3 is TGTGCCAGCAGCATCTCCTCCCTCTCGGGCGAGCAGTACTTC.

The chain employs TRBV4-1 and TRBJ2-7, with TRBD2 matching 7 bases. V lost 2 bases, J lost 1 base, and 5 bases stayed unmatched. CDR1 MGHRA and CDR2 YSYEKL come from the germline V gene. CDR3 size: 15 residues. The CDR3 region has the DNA TGCGCCAGCAGCCAACGGGGGGTGGGGTCCTACGAGCAGTACTTC. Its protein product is CASSQRGVGSYEQYF.

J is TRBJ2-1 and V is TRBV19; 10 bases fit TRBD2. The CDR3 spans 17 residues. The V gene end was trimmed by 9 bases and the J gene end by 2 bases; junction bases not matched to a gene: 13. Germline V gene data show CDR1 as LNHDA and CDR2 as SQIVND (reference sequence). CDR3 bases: TGTGCCAGGAGACTAGCGGGCCCCCAGGGGACCTACAATGAGCAGTTCTTC. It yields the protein CARRLAGPQGTYNEQFF.

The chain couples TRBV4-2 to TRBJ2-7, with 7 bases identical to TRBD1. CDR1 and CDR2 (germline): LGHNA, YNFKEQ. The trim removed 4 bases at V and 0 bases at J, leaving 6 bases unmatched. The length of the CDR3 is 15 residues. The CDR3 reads CASSLAGQDSYEQYF. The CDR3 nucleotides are TGTGCCAGCAGCCTGGCCGGACAGGACTCCTACGAGCAGTACTTC.

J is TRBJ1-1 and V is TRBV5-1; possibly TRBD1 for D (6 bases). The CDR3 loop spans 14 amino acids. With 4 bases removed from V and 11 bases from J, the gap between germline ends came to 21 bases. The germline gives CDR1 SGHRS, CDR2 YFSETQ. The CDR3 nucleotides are TGCGCCAGCAGCCCCGATTCCGGGGGGCAAAGGGCTTTCTTT. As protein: CASSPDSGGQRAFF.

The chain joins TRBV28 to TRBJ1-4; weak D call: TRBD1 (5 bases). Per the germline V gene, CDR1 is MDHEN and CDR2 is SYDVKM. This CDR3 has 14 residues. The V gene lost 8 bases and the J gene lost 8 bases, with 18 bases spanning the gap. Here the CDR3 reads CASLSGTDREKLFF. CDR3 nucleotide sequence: TGTGCCAGCTTGTCCGGGACGGATCGAGAAAAACTGTTTTTT.

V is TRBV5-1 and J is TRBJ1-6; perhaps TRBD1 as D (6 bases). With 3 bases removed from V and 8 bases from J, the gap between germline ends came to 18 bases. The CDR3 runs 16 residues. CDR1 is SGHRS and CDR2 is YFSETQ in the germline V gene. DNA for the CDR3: TGCGCCAGCAGCTCCCAGGGGCAGGGAGGGGATTCACCCCTCCACTTT. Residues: CASSSQGQGGDSPLHF. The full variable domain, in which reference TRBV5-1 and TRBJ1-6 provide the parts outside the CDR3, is KAGVTQTPRYLIKTRGQQVTLSCSPISGHRSVSWYQQTPGQGLQFLFEYFSETQRNKGNFPGRFSGRQFSNSRSEMNVSTLELGDSALYLCASSSQGQGGDSPLHFGNGTRLTVT.

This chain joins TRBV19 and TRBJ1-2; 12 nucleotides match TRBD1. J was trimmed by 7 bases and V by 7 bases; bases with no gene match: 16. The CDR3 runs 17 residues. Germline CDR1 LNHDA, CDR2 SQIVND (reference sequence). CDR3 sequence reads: CASTGYGTGGILGGYTF. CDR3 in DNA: TGTGCCAGTACCGGCTACGGGACAGGGGGCATCCTTGGTGGCTACACCTTC.

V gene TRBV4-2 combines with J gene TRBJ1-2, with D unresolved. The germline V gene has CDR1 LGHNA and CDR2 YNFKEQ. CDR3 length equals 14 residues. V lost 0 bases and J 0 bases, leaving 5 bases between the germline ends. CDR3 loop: CASSQDRPNYGYTF. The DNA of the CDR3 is TGTGCCAGCAGCCAAGATCGCCCTAACTATGGCTACACCTTC.

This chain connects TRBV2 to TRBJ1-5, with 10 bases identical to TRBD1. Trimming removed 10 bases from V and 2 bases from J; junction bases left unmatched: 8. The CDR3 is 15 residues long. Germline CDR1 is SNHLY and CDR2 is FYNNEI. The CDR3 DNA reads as TGTGCCACCAGGGGCGGGACAGGGGGCAATCAGCCCCAGCATTTT. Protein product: CATRGGTGGNQPQHF.

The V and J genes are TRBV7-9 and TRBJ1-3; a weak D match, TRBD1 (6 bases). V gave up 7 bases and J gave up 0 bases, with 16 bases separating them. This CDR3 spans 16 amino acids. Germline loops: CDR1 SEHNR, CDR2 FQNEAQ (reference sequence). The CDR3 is CASTYGQWSSGNTIYF. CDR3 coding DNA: TGTGCCAGCACCTACGGACAGTGGAGCTCTGGAAACACCATATATTTT.

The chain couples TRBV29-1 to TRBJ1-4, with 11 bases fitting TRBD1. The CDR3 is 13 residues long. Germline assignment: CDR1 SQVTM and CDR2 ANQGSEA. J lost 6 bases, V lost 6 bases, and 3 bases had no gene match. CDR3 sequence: CSVEGQGDEKLFF. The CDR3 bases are TGCAGCGTCGAGGGACAGGGGGATGAAAAACTGTTTTTT.

The CDR3 DNA reads TGTGCCAGCAGCCCTAGACTAGCGGGAGACGAGCAGTACGTC. Translated: CASSPRLAGDEQYV. This chain uses TRBV7-3 with TRBJ2-7; 12 bases map to TRBD2. Germline CDR1 is SGHTA and CDR2 is FQGTGA. CDR3 length: 14 residues. The trim removed 5 bases at V and 5 bases at J, leaving 4 bases unmatched.